This is a list of T cell receptor beta chains from one sample in a study of T cell responses to AZD1222 COVID-19 vaccine. The protocol was immunoSEQ multiplex PCR, while the TCRdb copy is restricted to in-frame clones and leaves out a portion. Among nearly 110,000 clones, around 93% were seen once, and the ten largest hold approximately 9.3%. This specimen consisted of peripheral blood, obtained 28 days after the second AZD1222 dose. The receptors were sampled from an adult who received the AZD1222 COVID-19 vaccine. CDR3s include the opening cysteine and the closing phenylalanine or tryptophan. A D gene is named only where the DNA matches it firmly. Clone size is not always given. Where it is, it says once, few, many or a class for expanded clones.

clone size: NA; J gene: TRBJ2-5; V gene: TRBV5-1; D gene: NA; CDR3 DNA: TGCGCCAGCAGCTTGGAGACTACCCAAGAGACCCAGTACTTC; CDR3 protein: CASSLETTQETQYF
clone size: NA; J gene: TRBJ1-2; V gene: TRBV2; D gene: NA; CDR3 DNA: TGTGCCAGCCAGGGAGAGGACTATGGCTACACCTTC; CDR3 protein: CASQGEDYGYTF
clone size: NA; J gene: TRBJ2-3; V gene: TRBV18; D gene: TRBD1; CDR3 DNA: TGTGCCAGCTCACCACCAACAGGGGGTATCTTTACGCAGTATTTT; CDR3 protein: CASSPPTGGIFTQYF
clone size: NA; J gene: TRBJ1-2; V gene: TRBV24-1; D gene: NA; CDR3 DNA: TGTGCCACCAGTGATTTTCAGGGCGGCTACACCTTC; CDR3 protein: CATSDFQGGYTF
clone size: NA; J gene: TRBJ1-2; V gene: TRBV9; D gene: NA; CDR3 DNA: TGTGCCAGCAGCGTAGCGGGGATGTTTTATGGCTACACCTTC; CDR3 protein: CASSVAGMFYGYTF
clone size: NA; J gene: TRBJ2-1; V gene: TRBV4-2; D gene: TRBD2; CDR3 DNA: TGTGCCAGCAGCCCTAGCGGGATTGGCGGCAATGAGCAGTTCTTC; CDR3 protein: CASSPSGIGGNEQFF
clone size: NA; J gene: TRBJ1-3; V gene: TRBV29-1; D gene: TRBD1; CDR3 DNA: TGCAGCGTTGCGTTGGTTCAGGGGGAGAGCTCTGGAAACACCATATATTTT; CDR3 protein: CSVALVQGESSGNTIYF
clone size: NA; J gene: TRBJ1-5; V gene: TRBV28; D gene: NA; CDR3 DNA: TGTGCCAGCACGAGGGCGGGAGAACAGCCCCAGCATTTT; CDR3 protein: CASTRAGEQPQHF
clone size: NA; J gene: TRBJ2-2; V gene: TRBV6-5; D gene: NA; CDR3 DNA: TGTGCCAGCAGTTACTCCGGGGATACCGGGGAGCTGTTTTTT; CDR3 protein: CASSYSGDTGELFF
clone size: NA; J gene: TRBJ2-2; V gene: TRBV27; D gene: NA; CDR3 DNA: TGTGCCAGCAGCCCACAGAACACCGGGGAGCTGTTTTTT; CDR3 protein: CASSPQNTGELFF
clone size: NA; J gene: TRBJ1-5; V gene: TRBV15; D gene: NA; CDR3 DNA: TGTGCCACCAGCACAGGGGTTGTCAATCAGCCCCAGCATTTT; CDR3 protein: CATSTGVVNQPQHF
clone size: once; J gene: TRBJ2-2; V gene: TRBV2; D gene: TRBD2; CDR3 DNA: TGTGCCAGCAGGGAGCGGGGGGCGAACACCGGGGAGCTGTTTTTT; CDR3 protein: CASRERGANTGELFF
clone size: once; J gene: TRBJ1-1; V gene: TRBV15; D gene: NA; CDR3 DNA: TGTGCCACCAGCAGGGTCCTACAGAACACTGAAGCTTTCTTT; CDR3 protein: CATSRVLQNTEAFF
clone size: NA; J gene: TRBJ1-1; V gene: TRBV4-3; D gene: NA; CDR3 DNA: TGCGCCAGCAGCCAAGATCAAAGGGGGACTGAAGCTTTCTTT; CDR3 protein: CASSQDQRGTEAFF
clone size: NA; J gene: TRBJ2-2; V gene: TRBV5-1; D gene: NA; CDR3 DNA: TGCGCCAGCAGCGCCGGACTTCTGAACACCGGGGAGCTGTTTTTT; CDR3 protein: CASSAGLLNTGELFF
clone size: NA; J gene: TRBJ2-7; V gene: TRBV5-6; D gene: TRBD1; CDR3 DNA: TGTGCCAGCAGCTTGGGGACAGGGGCCCTCTACGAGCAGTACTTC; CDR3 protein: CASSLGTGALYEQYF
clone size: NA; J gene: TRBJ2-7; V gene: TRBV28; D gene: NA; CDR3 DNA: TGTGCCAGCAGTCCACCGGGACGGATTATTGAGCAGTACTTC; CDR3 protein: CASSPPGRIIEQYF
clone size: NA; J gene: TRBJ2-1; V gene: TRBV10-2; D gene: TRBD2; CDR3 DNA: TGCGCCAGCAGTGAGTCGACTAGCGGGGTCCTACACTACAATGAGCAGTTCTTC; CDR3 protein: CASSESTSGVLHYNEQFF
clone size: NA; J gene: TRBJ1-2; V gene: TRBV13; D gene: NA; CDR3 DNA: TGTGCCAGCAGCGCGAGTGGTGGCTACACCTTC; CDR3 protein: CASSASGGYTF
clone size: NA; J gene: TRBJ1-5; V gene: TRBV27; D gene: NA; CDR3 DNA: TGTGCCAGCAGCCCCCGTGGGGGTCAGCCCCAGCATTTT; CDR3 protein: CASSPRGGQPQHF
clone size: NA; J gene: TRBJ1-2; V gene: TRBV28; D gene: NA; CDR3 DNA: TGTGCCAGCAGGGGGGCACGGAACCTCCTAACTGGTATTCTGGGCTTC; CDR3 protein: CASRGARNLLTGILGF
clone size: NA; J gene: TRBJ2-3; V gene: TRBV5-1; D gene: TRBD2; CDR3 DNA: TGCGCCAGCAGCTTGGAGCGGGACACAGATACGCAGTATTTT; CDR3 protein: CASSLERDTDTQYF